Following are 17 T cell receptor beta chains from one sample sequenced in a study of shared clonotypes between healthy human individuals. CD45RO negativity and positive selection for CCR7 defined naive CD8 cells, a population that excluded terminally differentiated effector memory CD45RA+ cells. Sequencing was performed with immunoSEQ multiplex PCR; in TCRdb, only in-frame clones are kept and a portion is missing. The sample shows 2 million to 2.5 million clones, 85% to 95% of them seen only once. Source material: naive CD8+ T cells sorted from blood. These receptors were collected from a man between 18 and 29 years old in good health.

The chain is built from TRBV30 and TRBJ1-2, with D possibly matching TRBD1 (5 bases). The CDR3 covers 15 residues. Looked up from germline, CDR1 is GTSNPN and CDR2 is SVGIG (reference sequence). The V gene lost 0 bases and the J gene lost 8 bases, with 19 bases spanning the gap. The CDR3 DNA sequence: TGTGCCTGGAGTGTGAAGTACAGGTCCTATGGCGGCTACACCTTC. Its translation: CAWSVKYRSYGGYTF.

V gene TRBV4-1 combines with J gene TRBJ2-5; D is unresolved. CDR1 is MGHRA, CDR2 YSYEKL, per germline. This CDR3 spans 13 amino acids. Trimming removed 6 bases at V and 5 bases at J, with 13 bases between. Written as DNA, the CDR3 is TGCGCCAGCAGTCGACATGTGATTGAGACCCAGTACTTC. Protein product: CASSRHVIETQYF.

The CDR3 sequence is CASSLVVYIGETQYF. The CDR3 DNA is TGTGCCAGCAGCTTGGTGGTTTATATTGGGGAGACCCAGTACTTC. The V call is TRBV5-6, the J call TRBJ2-5, with unresolved D. The V gene lost 0 bases and the J gene lost 5 bases, with 14 bases spanning the gap. This CDR3 comprises 15 residues. Germline V lookup: CDR1 SGHDT, CDR2 YYEEEE.

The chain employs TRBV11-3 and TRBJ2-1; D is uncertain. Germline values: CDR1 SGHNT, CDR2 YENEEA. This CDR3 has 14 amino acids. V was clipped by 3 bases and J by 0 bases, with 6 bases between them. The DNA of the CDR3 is TGTGCCAGCAGCTTGAGCGCCTCCTACAATGAGCAGTTCTTC. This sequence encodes CASSLSASYNEQFF.

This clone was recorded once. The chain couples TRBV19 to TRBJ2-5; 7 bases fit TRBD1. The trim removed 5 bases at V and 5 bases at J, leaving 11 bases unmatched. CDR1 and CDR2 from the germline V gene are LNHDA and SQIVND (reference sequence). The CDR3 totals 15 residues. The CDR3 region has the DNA TGTGCCAGTAGTGTGTTTGACAGGGAACAGGAGACCCAGTACTTC. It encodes CASSVFDREQETQYF.

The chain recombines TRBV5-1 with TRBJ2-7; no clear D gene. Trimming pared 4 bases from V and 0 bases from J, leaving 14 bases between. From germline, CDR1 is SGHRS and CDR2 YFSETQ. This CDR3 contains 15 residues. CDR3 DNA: TGCGCCAGCAGCCCTACGACACCGATCTCCTACGAGCAGTACTTC. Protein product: CASSPTTPISYEQYF.

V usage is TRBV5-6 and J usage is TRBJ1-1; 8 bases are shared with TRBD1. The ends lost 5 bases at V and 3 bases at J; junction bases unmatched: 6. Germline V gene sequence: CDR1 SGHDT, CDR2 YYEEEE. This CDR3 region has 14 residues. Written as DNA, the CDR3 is TGTGCCAGCAGGGTGACAGGGGCCGACACTGAAGCTTTCTTT. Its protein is CASRVTGADTEAFF.

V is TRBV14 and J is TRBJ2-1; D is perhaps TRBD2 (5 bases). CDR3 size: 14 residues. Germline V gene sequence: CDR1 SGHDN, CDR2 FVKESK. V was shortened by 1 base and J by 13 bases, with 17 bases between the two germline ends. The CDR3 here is CASSQGERATRQFF. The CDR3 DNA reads TGTGCCAGCAGCCAAGGCGAGAGGGCTACTCGACAGTTCTTC.

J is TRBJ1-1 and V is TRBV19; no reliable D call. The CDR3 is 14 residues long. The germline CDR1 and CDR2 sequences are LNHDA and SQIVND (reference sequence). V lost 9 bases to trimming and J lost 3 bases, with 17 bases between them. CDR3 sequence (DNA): TGTGCCAGCGAACGGTCGCCCGGGGACACTGAAGCTTTCTTT. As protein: CASERSPGDTEAFF.

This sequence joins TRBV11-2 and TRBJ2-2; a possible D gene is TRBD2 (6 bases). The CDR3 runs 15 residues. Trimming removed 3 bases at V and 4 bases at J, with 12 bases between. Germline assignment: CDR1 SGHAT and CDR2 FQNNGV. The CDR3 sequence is CASSLGGVPTGELFF. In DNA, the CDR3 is TGTGCCAGCAGCTTGGGGGGAGTGCCCACCGGGGAGCTGTTTTTT. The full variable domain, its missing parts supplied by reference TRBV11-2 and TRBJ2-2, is EAGVAQSPRYKIIEKRQSVAFWCNPISGHATLYWYQQILGQGPKLLIQFQNNGVVDDSQLPKDRFSAERLKGVDSTLKIQPAKLEDSAVYLCASSLGGVPTGELFFGEGSRLTVL.

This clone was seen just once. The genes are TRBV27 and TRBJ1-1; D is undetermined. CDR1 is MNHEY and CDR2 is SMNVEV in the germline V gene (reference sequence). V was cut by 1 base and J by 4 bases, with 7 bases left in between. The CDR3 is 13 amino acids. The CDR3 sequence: CASSLWLGTEAFF. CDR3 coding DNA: TGTGCCAGCAGTTTATGGCTCGGCACTGAAGCTTTCTTT.

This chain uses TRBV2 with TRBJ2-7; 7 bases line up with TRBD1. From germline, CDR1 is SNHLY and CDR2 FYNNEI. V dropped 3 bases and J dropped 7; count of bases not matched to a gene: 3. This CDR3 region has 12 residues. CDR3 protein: CASSDGDREQYF. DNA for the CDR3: TGTGCCAGCAGTGATGGGGACAGAGAGCAGTACTTC.

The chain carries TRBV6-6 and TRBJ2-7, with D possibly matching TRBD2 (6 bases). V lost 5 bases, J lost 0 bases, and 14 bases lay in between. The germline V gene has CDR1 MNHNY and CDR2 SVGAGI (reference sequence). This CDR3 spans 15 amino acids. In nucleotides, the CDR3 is TGTGCCAGCAGTATGGCGGACGGGGGCTCCTACGAGCAGTACTTC. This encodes CASSMADGGSYEQYF.

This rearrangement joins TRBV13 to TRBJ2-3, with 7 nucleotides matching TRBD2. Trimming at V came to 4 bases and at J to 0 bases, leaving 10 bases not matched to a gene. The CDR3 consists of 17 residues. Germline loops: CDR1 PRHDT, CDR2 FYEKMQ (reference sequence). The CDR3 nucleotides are TGTGCCAGCAGCTCACCGGTAGCTAGCGGTAGCACAGATACGCAGTATTTT. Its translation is CASSSPVASGSTDTQYF.

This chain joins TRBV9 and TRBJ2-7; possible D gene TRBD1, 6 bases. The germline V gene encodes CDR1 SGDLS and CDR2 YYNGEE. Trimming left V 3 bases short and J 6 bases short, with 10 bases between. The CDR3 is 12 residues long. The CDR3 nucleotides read TGTGCCAGCAGCGCTACAGGGTTCGAGCAGTACTTC. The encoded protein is CASSATGFEQYF.

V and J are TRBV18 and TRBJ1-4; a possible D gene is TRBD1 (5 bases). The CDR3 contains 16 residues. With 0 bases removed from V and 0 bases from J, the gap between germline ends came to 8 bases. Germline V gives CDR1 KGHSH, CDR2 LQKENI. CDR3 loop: CASSPPPGPTNEKLFF. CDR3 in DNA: TGTGCCAGCTCACCACCGCCGGGACCAACTAATGAAAAACTGTTTTTT. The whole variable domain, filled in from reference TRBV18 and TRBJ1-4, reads NAGVMQNPRHLVRRRGQEARLRCSPMKGHSHVYWYRQLPEEGLKFMVYLQKENIIDESGMPKERFSAEFPKEGPSILRIQQVVRGDSAAYFCASSPPPGPTNEKLFFGSGTQLSVL.

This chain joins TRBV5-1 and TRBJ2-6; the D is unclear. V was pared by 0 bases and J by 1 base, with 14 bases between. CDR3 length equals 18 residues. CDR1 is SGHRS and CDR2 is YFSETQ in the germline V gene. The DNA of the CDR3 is TGCGCCAGCAGCTTGGAGCCCCCTGTCACATCTGGGGCCAACGTCCTGACTTTC. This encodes CASSLEPPVTSGANVLTF.